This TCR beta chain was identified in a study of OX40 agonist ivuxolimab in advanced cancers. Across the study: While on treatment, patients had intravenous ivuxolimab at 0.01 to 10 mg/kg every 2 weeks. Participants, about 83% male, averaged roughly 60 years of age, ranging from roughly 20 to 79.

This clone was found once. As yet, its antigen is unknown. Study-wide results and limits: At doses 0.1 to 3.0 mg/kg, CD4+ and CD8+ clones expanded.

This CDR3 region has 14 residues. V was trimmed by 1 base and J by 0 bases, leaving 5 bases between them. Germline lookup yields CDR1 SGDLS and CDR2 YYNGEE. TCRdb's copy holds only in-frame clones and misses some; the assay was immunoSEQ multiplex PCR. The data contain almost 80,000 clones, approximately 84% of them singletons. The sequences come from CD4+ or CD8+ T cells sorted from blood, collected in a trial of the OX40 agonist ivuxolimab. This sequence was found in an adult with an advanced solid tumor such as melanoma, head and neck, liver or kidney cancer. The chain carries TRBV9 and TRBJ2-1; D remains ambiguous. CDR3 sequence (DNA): TGTGCCAGCAGCGTAAAGGGCTCCTACAATGAGCAGTTCTTC. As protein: CASSVKGSYNEQFF.